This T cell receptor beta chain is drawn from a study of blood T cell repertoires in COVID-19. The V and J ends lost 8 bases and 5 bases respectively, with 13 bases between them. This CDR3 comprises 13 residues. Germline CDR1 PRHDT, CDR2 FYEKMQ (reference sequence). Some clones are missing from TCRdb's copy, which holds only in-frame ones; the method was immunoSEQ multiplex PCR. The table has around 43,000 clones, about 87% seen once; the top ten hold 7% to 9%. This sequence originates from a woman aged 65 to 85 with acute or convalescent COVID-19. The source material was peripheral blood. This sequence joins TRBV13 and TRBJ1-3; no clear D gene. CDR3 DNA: TGTGCCAGCCGGGAAGGGCCTCGAAACACCATATATTTT. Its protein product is CASREGPRNTIYF.